This is a list of T cell receptor beta chains from one sample in a study of T cells after yellow fever vaccination. Using its own MiXCR run on the 5' RACE reads, TCRdb lists one record per CDR3 protein. The data hold hundreds of thousands of distinct CDR3 sequences, with around 4% observed a single time. Material: PBMCs, obtained on the day of the yellow fever booster vaccination. The receptors were sampled from a man between 18 and 35 years old who received the YFV17D yellow fever vaccine. CDR3s include the opening cysteine and the closing phenylalanine or tryptophan. The D gene is left open where the match is weak. Some rows mark clone size as missing; the rest say once, few, many or name a class of expanded clone.

V	size	D	J	DNA	CDR3
TRBV7-2	.	.	TRBJ2-7	TGTGCCAGCAGCTTAGCGCAGGGAGGCCCCTACGAGCAGTACTTC	CASSLAQGGPYEQYF
TRBV20-1	many	.	TRBJ2-1	TGCAGTGCGCTGGACCCCGGTCTGGACGAAAATGAGCAGTTCTTC	CSALDPGLDENEQFF
TRBV6-2/TRBV6-3	few	.	TRBJ1-2	TGTGCCAGCAGTTACTCGGTCAGAAACTATGGCTACACCTTC	CASSYSVRNYGYTF
TRBV18	few	.	TRBJ2-1	TGTGCCAGCTCCCCCCTGGGGGACTCCTACAATGAGCAGTTCTTC	CASSPLGDSYNEQFF
TRBV2	few	.	TRBJ2-6	TGTGCCAGCAGTCCCCAGCGGAACTCTGGGGCCAACGTCCTGACTTTC	CASSPQRNSGANVLTF
TRBV28	many	.	TRBJ2-3	TGTGCCAGCAGTTTGCGGGCCACCCCGCAGTATTTT	CASSLRATPQYF
TRBV4-2	few	TRBD1	TRBJ1-6	TGTGCCAGCAGCCAAGAAGGGCAGGGGGCCTCCTATAATTCACCCCTCCACTTT	CASSQEGQGASYNSPLHF
TRBV4-3	few	TRBD2	TRBJ2-5	TGCGCCAGCAGCCAAGAACTAGCGGGGGGGTTCCAAGAGACCCAGTACTTC	CASSQELAGGFQETQYF
TRBV4-1	many	TRBD2	TRBJ2-3	TGCGCCAGCAGCCTGGCCGGACTAGCGGGGGTGGGAGATACGCAGTATTTT	CASSLAGLAGVGDTQYF
TRBV7-2	few	.	TRBJ1-2	TGTGCCAGCAGCTTAGAAATTCGGGGGGCAAACGGCTACACCTTC	CASSLEIRGANGYTF
TRBV20-1	many	.	TRBJ2-5	TGCAGTGCCCCAAGAGCCCGTAAGATTGTTTCCGTGTACCAAGAGACCCAGTACTTC	CSAPRARKIVSVYQETQYF